The T cell receptor (beta chain) described here comes from a study of sequential checkpoint blockade in melanoma. This clone was picked up a small number of times. This CDR3 comprises 14 residues. CDR1 SGHNT and CDR2 YENEEA come from the germline V gene. V gave up 5 bases and J gave up 1 base, with 11 bases separating them. Sample treatment: randomized to nivolumab then ipilimumab (arm A) or the reverse (arm B). Assay used: immunoSEQ multiplex PCR; TCRdb lists only in-frame clones, some missing. This sample has 20,000 to 25,000 clones; around 27% occur once, and the top ten carry approximately 6.7%. The origin of this receptor is a human donor with melanoma. The sequenced sample was tumor tissue (inferred from file names), obtained from a patient given nivolumab and ipilimumab in sequence. The chain is built from TRBV11-3 and TRBJ1-2, with D maybe TRBD1 (5 bases). The chain's CDR3 is CASSPRGDNYGYTF. The CDR3 nucleotides read TGTGCCAGCAGCCCCCGGGGGGATAACTATGGCTACACCTTC.